The 2 T cell receptor beta chains below come from one sample, sequenced in a study of memory CD4+ T cells and cytomegalovirus serostatus (dated by TCRdb to the late 2010s). Single viable CD3+CD4+CD8-CD45RO+ cells were sorted as memory CD4+ T cells on a FACSAria II. The library was obtained by the immunoSEQ multiplex PCR assay. Not all clones reach the TCRdb copy of this immuneACCESS table, which keeps in-frame sequences only. Checked studies attribute under half of the gap to unresolved V genes and leave the rest unexplained. The sample has about 57,000 clones on record, over 75% of them singletons. The ten largest clones add up to 0.65% to 0.9% of the sample. What was sequenced was memory CD4+ T cells from blood. Every receptor here comes from an adult in good health and CMV-seronegative.

This chain joins TRBV4-1 and TRBJ2-2; the D is unclear. The CDR3 loop spans 19 amino acids. Germline V gives CDR1 MGHRA, CDR2 YSYEKL. V shed 3 bases and J shed 0 bases, with 20 bases lying between them. In nucleotides, the CDR3 is TGCGCCAGCAGCCACGACACTCGTCTTGCTTCCGCGAACACCGGGGAGCTGTTTTTT. It translates to CASSHDTRLASANTGELFF.

This clone was seen once. The chain couples TRBV30 to TRBJ1-1; TRBD1 aligns across 7 bases. The V segment lost 2 bases and the J segment 2 bases; nucleotides outside the gene matches: 2. Germline CDR1 is GTSNPN and CDR2 is SVGIG (reference sequence). The CDR3 contains 13 residues. The CDR3 here is CAWSWTGNTEAFF. CDR3 coding DNA: TGTGCCTGGAGTTGGACAGGCAACACTGAAGCTTTCTTT. Supplemented by reference TRBV30 and TRBJ1-1, the full variable domain reads SQTIHQWPATLVQPVGSPLSLECTVEGTSNPNLYWYRQAAGRGLQLLFYSVGIGQISSEVPQNLSASRPQDRQFILSSKKLLLSDSGFYLCAWSWTGNTEAFFGQGTRLTVV.